These T cell receptor beta chains were read from a single sample in a study of blood T cell repertoires in COVID-19. Profiling relied on immunoSEQ multiplex PCR, and the TCRdb table lists in-frame clones only, not all of them. The sample includes tens of thousands of clones, approximately 85% seen only once; the top ten take just under 3%. Sequencing was performed on peripheral blood. The receptors shown here come from an elderly man with acute or convalescent COVID-19. The CDR3 runs from the conserved cysteine through the conserved F or W. A D gene is named only where the DNA matches it firmly. Expanded clones get a size class; other rows say once, few or many, or leave the size out.

v_gene,j_gene,abundance,d_gene,CDR3aa,CDR3nt
TRBV29-1,TRBJ2-3,NA,NA,CSTRAGSTDTQYF,TGCAGCACTCGGGCGGGATCCACAGATACGCAGTATTTT
TRBV25-1,TRBJ1-2,few,NA,CASSEYGQVYTF,TGTGCCAGCAGTGAATATGGCCAGGTCTACACCTTC
TRBV6-4,TRBJ2-7,NA,NA,CASSDSPFSYEQYF,TGTGCCAGCAGTGACTCCCCCTTTAGCTACGAGCAGTACTTC
TRBV24-1,TRBJ2-3,NA,TRBD1,CATEGQGANTQYF,TGTGCCACCGAGGGACAGGGGGCAAATACGCAGTATTTT
TRBV7-8,TRBJ2-1,NA,TRBD2,CASSLGFSGLAGENEQFF,TGTGCCAGCAGCCTAGGGTTCTCGGGACTAGCGGGAGAGAATGAGCAGTTCTTC
TRBV3-1/TRBV3-2,TRBJ2-1,NA,TRBD2,CASSQASGNPYNEQFF,TGTGCCAGCAGCCAGGCAAGCGGGAACCCTTACAATGAGCAGTTCTTC
TRBV2,TRBJ2-1,NA,NA,CASSEIGSAEQFF,TGTGCCAGCAGTGAAATCGGTAGCGCTGAGCAGTTCTTC
TRBV11-2,TRBJ2-5,NA,NA,CASSRDFQETQYF,TGTGCCAGCAGCCGAGACTTCCAAGAGACCCAGTACTTC
TRBV2,TRBJ1-1,NA,TRBD1,CASSESTGERLRNTEAFF,TGTGCCAGCAGTGAATCGACAGGGGAAAGGTTAAGGAACACTGAAGCTTTCTTT
TRBV5-5,TRBJ1-2,once,NA,CASSSTNLQVHYGYTF,TGTGCCAGCAGCTCGACTAATTTGCAGGTCCACTATGGCTACACCTTC
TRBV15,TRBJ2-7,few,NA,CATSRPGSSYEQYF,TGTGCCACCAGTAGGCCGGGGAGCTCCTACGAGCAGTACTTC
TRBV10-1,TRBJ1-2,NA,NA,CASSREVGYGYTF,TGCGCCAGCTCCCGGGAAGTGGGCTATGGCTACACCTTC
TRBV6-2/TRBV6-3,TRBJ2-1,NA,TRBD2,CASSWRLAGVYNEQFF,TGTGCCAGCAGTTGGAGACTAGCGGGAGTTTACAATGAGCAGTTCTTC
TRBV18,TRBJ1-2,NA,NA,CASSQGLRDGYTF,TGTGCCAGCTCACAGGGACTGCGTGATGGCTACACCTTC
TRBV19,TRBJ1-3,NA,TRBD1,CASSNRGKFSGNTIYF,TGTGCCAGTAGTAACAGGGGGAAATTCTCTGGAAACACCATATATTTT
TRBV4-3,TRBJ2-2,NA,TRBD1,CASSQEQQGLKLFF,TGCGCCAGCAGCCAAGAACAACAGGGGTTGAAGCTGTTTTTT
TRBV29-1,TRBJ1-2,NA,TRBD1,CSEGTGPWGYTF,TGCAGCGAGGGGACAGGGCCCTGGGGCTACACCTTC
TRBV11-2,TRBJ1-2,NA,NA,CASSLDRGFNYGYTF,TGTGCCAGCAGCTTAGACAGGGGCTTTAACTATGGCTACACCTTC
TRBV20-1,TRBJ2-5,NA,TRBD2,CSASRAGVGETQYF,TGCAGTGCTAGTCGAGCGGGAGTAGGTGAGACCCAGTACTTC
TRBV29-1,TRBJ1-5,NA,NA,CSVEGAGQPQHF,TGCAGCGTTGAAGGGGCAGGACAGCCCCAGCATTTT
TRBV6-1,TRBJ1-5,NA,TRBD1,CASSGSRDRGLQPQHF,TGTGCCAGCAGTGGGAGCCGGGACAGGGGTTTGCAGCCCCAGCATTTT
TRBV5-5,TRBJ1-2,NA,NA,CASSLGQGDGYTF,TGTGCCAGCAGCTTGGGTCAGGGCGATGGCTACACCTTC
TRBV14,TRBJ2-4,once,TRBD1,CASSQRTGGTVIAKNIQYF,TGTGCCAGCAGCCAAAGGACAGGGGGCACGGTTATAGCCAAAAACATTCAGTACTTC
TRBV30,TRBJ1-2,NA,TRBD1,CAWSAPGQAGFSYGYTF,TGTGCCTGGAGTGCTCCCGGACAGGCGGGTTTCAGCTATGGCTACACCTTC
TRBV1,TRBJ1-2,few,NA,CTSSPQLANGYTF,TGCACCAGCAGCCCGCAGCTAGCGAATGGCTACACCTTC
TRBV18,TRBJ1-1,NA,NA,CASSPLLAENTEAFF,TGTGCCAGCTCACCACTCCTGGCAGAGAACACTGAAGCTTTCTTT
TRBV19,TRBJ1-4,NA,NA,CASSLLGGTTNEKLFF,TGTGCCAGTAGTCTTCTAGGGGGTACAACTAATGAAAAACTGTTTTTT
TRBV9,TRBJ2-1,NA,NA,CASSVTGSSDNEQFF,TGTGCCAGCAGCGTAACCGGGAGCAGTGACAATGAGCAGTTCTTC
TRBV28,TRBJ1-5,NA,TRBD1,CASSFLTGNNQPQHF,TGTGCCAGCAGTTTCCTGACAGGGAACAATCAGCCCCAGCATTTT
TRBV24-1,TRBJ2-3,NA,TRBD1,CATGGQINADTQYF,TGTGCCACCGGGGGACAGATAAATGCCGATACGCAGTATTTT
TRBV2,TRBJ1-5,NA,NA,CASSQDSGGNQPQHF,TGTGCCAGCAGTCAGGACAGCGGGGGCAATCAGCCCCAGCATTTT
TRBV20-1,TRBJ1-3,NA,NA,CSASPQGTGNTIYF,TGCAGTGCTAGTCCCCAGGGCACTGGAAACACCATATATTTT
TRBV19,TRBJ2-5,NA,TRBD2,CASSIDLAGGRVETQYF,TGTGCCAGTAGTATAGACTTAGCGGGAGGGCGAGTGGAGACCCAGTACTTC
TRBV3-1/TRBV3-2,TRBJ2-1,NA,TRBD2,CASSQQGTSGRNEQFF,TGTGCCAGCAGCCAACAGGGCACTAGCGGGAGGAATGAGCAGTTCTTC
TRBV6-5,TRBJ2-7,NA,NA,CASSYSRGGAGEQYF,TGTGCCAGCAGTTACTCGAGAGGGGGCGCGGGGGAGCAGTACTTC
TRBV19,TRBJ2-7,NA,TRBD2,CASSRLAGGTYEQYF,TGTGCCAGTAGTAGACTAGCGGGCGGAACCTACGAGCAGTACTTC
TRBV11-2,TRBJ2-1,NA,TRBD2,CASRGLGSGNYEQFF,TGTGCCAGCAGAGGACTTGGGAGCGGGAACTATGAGCAGTTCTTC
TRBV11-2,TRBJ2-7,NA,NA,CASSPIPYEQYF,TGTGCCAGCAGCCCCATTCCCTACGAGCAGTACTTC
TRBV28,TRBJ2-2,once,TRBD2,CASSFTGLALGELFF,TGTGCCAGCAGTTTTACGGGACTAGCGCTCGGGGAGCTGTTTTTT
TRBV5-8,TRBJ2-3,NA,TRBD2,CASSLRTTSGTTDTQYF,TGTGCCAGCAGCTTGAGGACCACTAGCGGGACTACAGATACGCAGTATTTT
TRBV11-2,TRBJ2-1,NA,TRBD1,CASSLDDRGLGNEQFF,TGTGCCAGCAGCTTAGACGATAGGGGGCTTGGGAATGAGCAGTTCTTC
TRBV27,TRBJ2-2,NA,NA,CASRRGSGELFF,TGTGCCAGCAGAAGGGGTTCCGGGGAGCTGTTTTTT
TRBV24-1,TRBJ1-5,NA,NA,CATSGGLGQPQHF,TGTGCCACCAGTGGGGGGCTAGGTCAGCCCCAGCATTTT
TRBV7-2,TRBJ1-1,NA,NA,CASSVLGQWITEAFF,TGTGCCAGCAGCGTGTTGGGGCAGTGGATAACGGAAGCTTTCTTT
TRBV5-1,TRBJ2-3,NA,NA,CASSLESTDTQYF,TGCGCCAGCAGCTTAGAGAGCACAGATACGCAGTATTTT
TRBV19,TRBJ2-7,NA,NA,CASSRTVPHEQYF,TGTGCCAGTAGTAGGACAGTCCCCCACGAGCAGTACTTC
TRBV4-3,TRBJ2-1,NA,NA,CASSQEGLPNEQFF,TGCGCCAGCAGCCAAGAGGGACTCCCCAATGAGCAGTTCTTC
TRBV6-5,TRBJ1-1,NA,TRBD1,CASSQTDRTEAFF,TGTGCCAGCAGCCAGACGGACAGGACTGAAGCTTTCTTT
TRBV3-1/TRBV3-2,TRBJ1-3,NA,NA,CASSLIGQGTSGNTIYF,TGTGCCAGCAGCCTAATTGGGCAGGGGACGAGCGGAAACACCATATATTTT
TRBV18,TRBJ2-1,NA,TRBD1,CASSPSRTGGDEQFF,TGTGCCAGCTCACCATCTCGGACAGGGGGTGATGAGCAGTTCTTC
TRBV3-1/TRBV3-2,TRBJ2-3,NA,TRBD2,CASSLRVAGGLDTQYF,TGTGCCAGCAGCCTCCGGGTAGCGGGAGGGCTGGATACGCAGTATTTT
TRBV29-1,TRBJ2-7,NA,TRBD2,CSVESGRTSYEQYF,TGCAGCGTTGAAAGCGGGAGGACTTCCTACGAGCAGTACTTC
TRBV3-1/TRBV3-2,TRBJ2-1,NA,NA,CASSQDRGKQFF,TGTGCCAGCAGCCAAGATAGAGGGAAGCAGTTCTTC
TRBV11-2,TRBJ1-2,NA,NA,CASSLARGGRYGYTF,TGTGCCAGCAGCTTAGCGCGAGGCGGTAGATATGGCTACACCTTC
TRBV27,TRBJ1-6,NA,TRBD1,CASSAGTGYNSPLHF,TGTGCCAGCAGTGCCGGGACAGGATATAATTCACCCCTCCACTTT
TRBV19,TRBJ2-1,NA,NA,CASSIEISGAGNEQFF,TGTGCCAGTAGTATCGAGATTAGCGGAGCCGGCAATGAGCAGTTCTTC